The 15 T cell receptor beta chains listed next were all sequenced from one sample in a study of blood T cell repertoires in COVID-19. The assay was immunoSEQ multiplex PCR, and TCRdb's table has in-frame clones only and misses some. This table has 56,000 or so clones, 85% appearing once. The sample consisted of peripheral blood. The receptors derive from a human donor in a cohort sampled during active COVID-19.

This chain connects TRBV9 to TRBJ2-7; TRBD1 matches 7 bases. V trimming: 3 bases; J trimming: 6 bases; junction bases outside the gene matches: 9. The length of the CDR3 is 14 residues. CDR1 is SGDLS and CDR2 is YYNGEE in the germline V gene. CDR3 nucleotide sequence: TGTGCCAGCAGCGAGAACGGACAGGTCGGCGAGCAGTACTTC. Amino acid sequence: CASSENGQVGEQYF.

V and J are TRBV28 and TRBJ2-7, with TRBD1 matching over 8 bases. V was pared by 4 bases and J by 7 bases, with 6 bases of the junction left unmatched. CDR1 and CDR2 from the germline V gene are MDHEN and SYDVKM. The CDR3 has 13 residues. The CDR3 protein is CASSSDRDEEQYF. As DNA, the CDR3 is TGTGCCAGCAGTTCGGACAGGGACGAGGAGCAGTACTTC.

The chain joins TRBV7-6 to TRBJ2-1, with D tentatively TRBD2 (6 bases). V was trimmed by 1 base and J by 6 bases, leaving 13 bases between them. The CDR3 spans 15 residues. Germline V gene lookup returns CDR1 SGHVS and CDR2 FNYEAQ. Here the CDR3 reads CASSLGLVRFNEQFF. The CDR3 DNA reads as TGTGCCAGCAGCTTAGGACTAGTGAGGTTCAATGAGCAGTTCTTC.

In nucleotides, the CDR3 is TGTGCCAGCAGCCGGGACAGCTATGGCTACACCTTC. Its translation is CASSRDSYGYTF. The chain carries TRBV7-2 and TRBJ1-2; 7 bases line up with TRBD1. The ends lost 5 bases at V and 4 bases at J; junction bases unmatched: 1. This CDR3 is built from 12 residues. Germline V lookup: CDR1 SGHTA, CDR2 FQGNSA. The full variable domain, rest sourced from reference TRBV7-2 and TRBJ1-2, is GAGVSQSPSNKVTEKGKDVELRCDPISGHTALYWYRQSLGQGLEFLIYFQGNSAPDKSGLPSDRFSAERTGGSVSTLTIQRTQQEDSAVYLCASSRDSYGYTFGSGTRLTVV.

CDR3 loop: CASGPIGWGTDTQYF. The CDR3 DNA reads as TGTGCCAGCGGGCCGATCGGATGGGGCACAGATACGCAGTATTTT. This chain links TRBV27 with TRBJ2-3; D ambiguous. Germline-derived CDR1 and CDR2 are MNHEY and SMNVEV (reference sequence). Trimming left V 8 bases short and J 1 base short, with 16 bases between. CDR3 size: 15 residues.

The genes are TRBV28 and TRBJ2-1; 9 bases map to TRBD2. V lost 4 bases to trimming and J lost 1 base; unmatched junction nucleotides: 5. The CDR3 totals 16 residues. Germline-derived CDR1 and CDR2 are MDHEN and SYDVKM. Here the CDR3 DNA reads TGTGCCAGCAGTTCCCTAGCGGGGAGTTCCTACAATGAGCAGTTCTTC. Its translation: CASSSLAGSSYNEQFF.

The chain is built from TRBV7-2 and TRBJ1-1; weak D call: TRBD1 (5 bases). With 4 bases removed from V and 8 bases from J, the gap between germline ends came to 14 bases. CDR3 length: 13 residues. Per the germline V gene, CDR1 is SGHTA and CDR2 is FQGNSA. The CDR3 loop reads CASSSRRGEEAFF. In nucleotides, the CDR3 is TGTGCCAGCAGCTCAAGGCGGGGGGAAGAAGCTTTCTTT.

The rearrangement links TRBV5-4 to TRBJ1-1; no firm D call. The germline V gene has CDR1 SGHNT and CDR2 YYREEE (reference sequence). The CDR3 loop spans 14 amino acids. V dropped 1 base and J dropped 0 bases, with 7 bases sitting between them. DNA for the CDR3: TGTGCCAGCAGCTTGCGCGGGGTGAACACTGAAGCTTTCTTT. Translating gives CASSLRGVNTEAFF.

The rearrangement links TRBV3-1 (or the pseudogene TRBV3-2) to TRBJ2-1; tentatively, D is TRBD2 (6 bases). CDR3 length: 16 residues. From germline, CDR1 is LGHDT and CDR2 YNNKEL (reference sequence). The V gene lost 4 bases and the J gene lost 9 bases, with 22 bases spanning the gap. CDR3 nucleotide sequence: TGTGCCAGCAGCCTTTTCCCCACACGACTAGGTGGTGAGCAGTTCTTC. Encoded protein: CASSLFPTRLGGEQFF.

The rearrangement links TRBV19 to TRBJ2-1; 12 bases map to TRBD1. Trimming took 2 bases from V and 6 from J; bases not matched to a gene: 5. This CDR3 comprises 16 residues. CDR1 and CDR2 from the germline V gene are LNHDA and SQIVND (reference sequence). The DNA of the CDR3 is TGTGCCAGTAGTATAAAGGGACAGGGGGCACGCAATGAGCAGTTCTTC. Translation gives CASSIKGQGARNEQFF.

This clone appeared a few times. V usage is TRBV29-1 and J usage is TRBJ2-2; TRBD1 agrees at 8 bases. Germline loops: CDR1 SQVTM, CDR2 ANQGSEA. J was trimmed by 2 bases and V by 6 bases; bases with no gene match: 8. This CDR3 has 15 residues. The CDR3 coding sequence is TGCAGCGTGAGAGCCGGGACAGGCAACACCGGGGAGCTGTTTTTT. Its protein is CSVRAGTGNTGELFF.

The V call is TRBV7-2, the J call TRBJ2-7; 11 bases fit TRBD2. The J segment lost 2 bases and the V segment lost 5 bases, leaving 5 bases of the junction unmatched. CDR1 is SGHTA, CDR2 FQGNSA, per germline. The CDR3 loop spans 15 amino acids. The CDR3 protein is CASSLGTSGTYEQYF. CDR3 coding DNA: TGTGCCAGCAGCCTCGGGACTAGCGGCACCTACGAGCAGTACTTC.

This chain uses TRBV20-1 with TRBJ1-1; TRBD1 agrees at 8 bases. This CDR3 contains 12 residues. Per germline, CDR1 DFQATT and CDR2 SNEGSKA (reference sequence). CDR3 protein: CSSSPGGFEAFF. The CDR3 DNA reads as TGCAGCTCTAGTCCAGGGGGCTTTGAAGCTTTCTTT.

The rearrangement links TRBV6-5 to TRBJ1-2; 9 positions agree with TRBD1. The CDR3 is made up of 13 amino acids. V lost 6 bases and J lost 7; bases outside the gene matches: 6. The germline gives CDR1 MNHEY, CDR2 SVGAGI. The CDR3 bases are TGTGCCAGCAGACGCGACAGGGGGGGTGGCTACACCTTC. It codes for CASRRDRGGGYTF.

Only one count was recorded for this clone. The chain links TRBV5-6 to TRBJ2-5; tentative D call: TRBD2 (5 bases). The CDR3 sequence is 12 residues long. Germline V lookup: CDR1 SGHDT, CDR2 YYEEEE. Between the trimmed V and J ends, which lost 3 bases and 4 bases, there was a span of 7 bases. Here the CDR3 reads CASSSEGETQYF. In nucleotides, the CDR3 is TGTGCCAGCAGCTCCGAGGGAGAGACCCAGTACTTC.